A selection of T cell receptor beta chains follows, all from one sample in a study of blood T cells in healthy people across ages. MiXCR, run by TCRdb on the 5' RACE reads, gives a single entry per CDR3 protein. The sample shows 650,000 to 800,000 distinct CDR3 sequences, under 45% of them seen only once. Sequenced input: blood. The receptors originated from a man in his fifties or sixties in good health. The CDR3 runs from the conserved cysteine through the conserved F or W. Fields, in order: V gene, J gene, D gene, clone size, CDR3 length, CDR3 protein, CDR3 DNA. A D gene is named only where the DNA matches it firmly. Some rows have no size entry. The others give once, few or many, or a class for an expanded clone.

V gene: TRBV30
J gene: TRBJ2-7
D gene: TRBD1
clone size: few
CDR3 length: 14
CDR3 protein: CALSRDSGNYEQYF
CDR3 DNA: TGTGCCTTATCAAGGGACAGCGGAAACTACGAGCAGTACTTC

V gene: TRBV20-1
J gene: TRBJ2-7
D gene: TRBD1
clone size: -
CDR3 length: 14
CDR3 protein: CSARQGQGIYEQYF
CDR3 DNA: TGCAGTGCTAGACAGGGACAGGGCATTTACGAGCAGTACTTC

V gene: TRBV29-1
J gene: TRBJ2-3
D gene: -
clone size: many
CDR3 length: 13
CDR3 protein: CSVEESSTDTQYF
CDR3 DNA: TGCAGCGTTGAAGAGTCGAGCACAGATACGCAGTATTTT

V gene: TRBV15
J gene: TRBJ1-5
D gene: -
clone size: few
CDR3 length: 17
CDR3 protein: CATSRADRETLWQPQHF
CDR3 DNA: TGTGCCACCAGCAGAGCGGACAGAGAAACCTTGTGGCAGCCCCAGCATTTT

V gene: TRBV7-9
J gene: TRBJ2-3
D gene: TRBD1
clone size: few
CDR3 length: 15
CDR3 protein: CASSPGQVTTDTQYF
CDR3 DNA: TGTGCCAGCAGCCCTGGACAGGTGACCACAGATACGCAGTATTTT

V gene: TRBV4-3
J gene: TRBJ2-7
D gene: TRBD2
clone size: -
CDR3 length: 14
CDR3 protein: CASSPSGGWDEQYF
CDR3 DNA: TGCGCCAGCAGCCCGAGCGGGGGGTGGGACGAGCAGTACTTC

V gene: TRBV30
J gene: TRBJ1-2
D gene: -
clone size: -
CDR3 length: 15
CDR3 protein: CAWSTSGQGSFGYTF
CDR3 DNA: TGTGCCTGGAGTACCTCGGGGCAGGGGTCATTTGGCTACACCTTC

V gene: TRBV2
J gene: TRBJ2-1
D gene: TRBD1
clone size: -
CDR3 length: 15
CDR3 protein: CASSDWGQGHNEQFF
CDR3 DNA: TGTGCCAGCAGTGATTGGGGACAGGGTCACAATGAGCAGTTCTTC

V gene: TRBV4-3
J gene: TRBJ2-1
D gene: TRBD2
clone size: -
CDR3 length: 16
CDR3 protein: CASSRKTSGLMDEQFF
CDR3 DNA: TGCGCCAGCAGCCGAAAGACTAGCGGGCTTATGGATGAGCAGTTCTTC

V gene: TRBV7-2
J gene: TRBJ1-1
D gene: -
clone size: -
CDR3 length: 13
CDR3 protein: CASSLGRRNEAFF
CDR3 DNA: TGTGCCAGCAGCTTAGGTCGCAGGAACGAAGCTTTCTTT

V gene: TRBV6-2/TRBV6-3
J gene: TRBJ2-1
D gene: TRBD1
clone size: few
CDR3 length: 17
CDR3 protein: CASSPWGTGKKIDEQFF
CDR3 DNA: TGTGCCAGCAGTCCTTGGGGGACAGGGAAAAAGATCGATGAGCAGTTCTTC

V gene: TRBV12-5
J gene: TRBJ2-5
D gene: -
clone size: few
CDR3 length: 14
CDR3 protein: CASGLGDPKETQYF
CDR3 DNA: TGTGCTAGTGGTTTGGGAGACCCGAAAGAGACCCAGTACTTC

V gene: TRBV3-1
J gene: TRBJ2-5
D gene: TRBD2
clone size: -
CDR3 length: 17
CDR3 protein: CASSQVTSGGHKKTQYF
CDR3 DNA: TGTGCCAGCAGCCAGGTGACTAGCGGGGGGCATAAAAAGACCCAGTACTTC

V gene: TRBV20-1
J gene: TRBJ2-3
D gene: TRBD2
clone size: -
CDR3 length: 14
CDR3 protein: CSAKLAGGLYTQYF
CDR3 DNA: TGCAGTGCTAAACTAGCGGGGGGGCTATATACGCAGTATTTT

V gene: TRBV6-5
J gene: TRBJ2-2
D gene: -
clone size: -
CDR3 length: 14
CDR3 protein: CASSDLGGGGELFF
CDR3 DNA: TGTGCCAGCAGTGACTTAGGTGGAGGCGGGGAGCTGTTTTTT

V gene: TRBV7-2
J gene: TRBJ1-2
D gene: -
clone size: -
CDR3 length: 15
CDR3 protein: CASSSPGGRYYGYTF
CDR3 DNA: TGTGCCAGCAGCTCCCCGGGGGGGAGGTACTATGGCTACACCTTC

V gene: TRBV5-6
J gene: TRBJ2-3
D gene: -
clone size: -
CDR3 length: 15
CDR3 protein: CASSLTGRGTDTQYF
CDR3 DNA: TGTGCCAGCAGCTTGACGGGCCGAGGCACAGATACGCAGTATTTT

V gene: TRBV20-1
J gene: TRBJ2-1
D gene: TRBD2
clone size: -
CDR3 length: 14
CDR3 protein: CSARGSGRSDEQFF
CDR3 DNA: TGCAGTGCTAGAGGTAGCGGGAGGTCCGATGAGCAGTTCTTC

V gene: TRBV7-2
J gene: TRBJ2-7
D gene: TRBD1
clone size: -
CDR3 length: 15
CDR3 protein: CASSPGQGWVNEQYF
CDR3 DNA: TGTGCCAGCAGCCCCGGACAGGGGTGGGTCAATGAGCAGTACTTC

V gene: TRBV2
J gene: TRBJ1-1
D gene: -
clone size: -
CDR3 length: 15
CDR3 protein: CASSGTGGMNTEAFF
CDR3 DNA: TGTGCCAGCAGTGGAACGGGGGGCATGAACACTGAAGCTTTCTTT

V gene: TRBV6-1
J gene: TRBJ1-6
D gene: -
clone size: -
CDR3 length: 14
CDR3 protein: CASSEAPIGRSLHF
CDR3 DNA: TGTGCCAGCAGTGAAGCCCCAATCGGGCGTAGCCTCCACTTT

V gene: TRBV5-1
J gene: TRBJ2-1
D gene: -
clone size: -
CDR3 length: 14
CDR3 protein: CASSLGADPNEQFF
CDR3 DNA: TGCGCCAGCAGCTTGGGGGCGGATCCGAATGAGCAGTTCTTC

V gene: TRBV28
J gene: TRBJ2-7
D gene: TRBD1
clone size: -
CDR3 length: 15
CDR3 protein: CASGPGTASSDEQYF
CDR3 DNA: TGTGCCAGTGGGCCCGGGACAGCCTCTTCCGACGAGCAGTACTTC

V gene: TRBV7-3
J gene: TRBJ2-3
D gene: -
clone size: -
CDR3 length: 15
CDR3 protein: CASSLNGLTTDTQYF
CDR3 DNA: TGTGCCAGCAGCTTAAATGGCCTTACCACAGATACGCAGTATTTT

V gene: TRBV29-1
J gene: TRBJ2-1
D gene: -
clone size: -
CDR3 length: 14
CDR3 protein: CSVEGSRTYNEQFF
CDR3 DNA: TGCAGCGTTGAAGGAAGCAGGACCTACAATGAGCAGTTCTTC

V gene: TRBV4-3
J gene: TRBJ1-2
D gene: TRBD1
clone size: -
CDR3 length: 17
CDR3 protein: CASSQARWGQGVYGYTF
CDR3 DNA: TGCGCCAGCAGCCAAGCACGATGGGGACAGGGAGTATATGGCTACACCTTC

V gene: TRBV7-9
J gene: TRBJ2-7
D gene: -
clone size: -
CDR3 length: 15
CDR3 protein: CASSFRGAGSYEQYF
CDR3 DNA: TGTGCCAGCAGCTTCCGGGGGGCAGGGTCCTACGAGCAGTACTTC

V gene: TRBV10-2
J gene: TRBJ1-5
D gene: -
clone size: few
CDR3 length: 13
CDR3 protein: CASSGGRGQPQHF
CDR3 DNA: TGCGCCAGCAGTGGGGGTCGGGGTCAGCCCCAGCATTTT

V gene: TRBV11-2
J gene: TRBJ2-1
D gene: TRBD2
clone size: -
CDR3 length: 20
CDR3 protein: CASSLVPLAGGRSSRNEQFF
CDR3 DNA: TGTGCCAGCAGCTTAGTCCCACTAGCGGGGGGGCGTAGTTCACGCAATGAGCAGTTCTTC

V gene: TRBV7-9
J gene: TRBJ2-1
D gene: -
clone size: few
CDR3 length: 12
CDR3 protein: CASSFGINEQFF
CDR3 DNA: TGTGCCAGCAGCTTCGGTATCAATGAGCAGTTCTTC

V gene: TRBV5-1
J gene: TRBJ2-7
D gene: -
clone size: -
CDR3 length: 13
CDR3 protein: CASAGSPSYEQYF
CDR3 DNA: TGCGCCAGCGCAGGGAGTCCCTCCTACGAGCAGTACTTC

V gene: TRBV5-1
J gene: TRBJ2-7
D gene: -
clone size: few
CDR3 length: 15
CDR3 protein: CASSWRPGASYEQYF
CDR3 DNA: TGCGCCAGCAGCTGGAGGCCAGGGGCTTCCTACGAGCAGTACTTC

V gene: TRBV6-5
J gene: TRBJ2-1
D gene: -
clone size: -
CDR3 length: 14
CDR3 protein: CASRKDRTYNEPFF
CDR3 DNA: TGTGCCAGCAGAAAGGACAGAACCTACAATGAGCCGTTCTTC

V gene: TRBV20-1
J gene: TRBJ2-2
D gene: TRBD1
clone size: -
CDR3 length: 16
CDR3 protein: CSARDLGQGVSGELFF
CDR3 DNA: TGCAGTGCTAGAGACCTCGGACAGGGGGTTTCCGGGGAGCTGTTTTTT

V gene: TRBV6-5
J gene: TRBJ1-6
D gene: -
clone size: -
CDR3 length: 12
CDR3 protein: CASATVRSPLHF
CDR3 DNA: TGTGCCAGCGCGACAGTACGGTCACCCCTCCACTTT

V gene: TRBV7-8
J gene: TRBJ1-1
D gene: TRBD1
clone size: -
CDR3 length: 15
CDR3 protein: CASSPFSRDRDEAFF
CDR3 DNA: TGTGCCAGCAGCCCCTTCTCTAGGGACAGGGATGAAGCTTTCTTT

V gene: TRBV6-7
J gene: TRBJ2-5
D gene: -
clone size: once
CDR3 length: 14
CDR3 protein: CASSYSSDMETQYF
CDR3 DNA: TGTGCCAGCAGTTACTCTTCGGATATGGAGACCCAGTACTTC

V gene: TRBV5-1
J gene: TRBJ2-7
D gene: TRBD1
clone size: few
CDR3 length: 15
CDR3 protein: CASSAGTDLFYEQYF
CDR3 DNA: TGCGCCAGCAGCGCCGGGACAGACCTTTTCTACGAGCAGTACTTC

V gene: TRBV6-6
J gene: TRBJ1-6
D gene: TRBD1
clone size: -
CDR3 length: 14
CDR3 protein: CASQGQGNNSPLHF
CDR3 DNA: TGTGCCAGCCAGGGACAGGGGAACAATTCACCCCTCCACTTT

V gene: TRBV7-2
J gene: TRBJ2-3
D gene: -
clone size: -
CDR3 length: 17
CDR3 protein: CASSPLGGLPSTDTQYF
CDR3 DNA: TGTGCCAGCAGCCCCCTCGGGGGGCTCCCTAGCACAGATACGCAGTATTTT

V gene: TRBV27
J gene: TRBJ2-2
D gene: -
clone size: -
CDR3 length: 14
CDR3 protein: CATGVLGNTGELFF
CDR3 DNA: TGTGCCACCGGGGTCTTGGGAAACACCGGGGAGCTGTTTTTT

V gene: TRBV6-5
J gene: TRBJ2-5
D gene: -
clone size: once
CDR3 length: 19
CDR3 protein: CASSSFDDGAAFGQETQYF
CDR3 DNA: TGTGCCAGCAGTTCCTTCGACGACGGGGCCGCCTTTGGGCAAGAGACCCAGTACTTC

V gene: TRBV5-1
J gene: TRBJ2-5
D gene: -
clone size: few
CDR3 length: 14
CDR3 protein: CASSTTGSQETQYF
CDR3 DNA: TGCGCCAGCAGCACGACAGGTTCTCAAGAGACCCAGTACTTC

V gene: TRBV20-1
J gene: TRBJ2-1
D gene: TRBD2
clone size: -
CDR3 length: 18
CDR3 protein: CGARDPLAGGDSYNEQFF
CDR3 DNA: TGCGGTGCTAGAGATCCACTAGCGGGGGGAGACTCCTACAATGAGCAGTTCTTC

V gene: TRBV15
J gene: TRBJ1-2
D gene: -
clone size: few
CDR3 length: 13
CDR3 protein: CATSAPGNYGYTF
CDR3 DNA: TGTGCCACCAGCGCCCCAGGGAACTATGGCTACACCTTC

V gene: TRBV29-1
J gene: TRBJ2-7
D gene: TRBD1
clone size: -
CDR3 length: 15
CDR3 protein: CSVEDQQGASYEQYF
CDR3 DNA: TGCAGCGTTGAAGATCAACAGGGGGCGTCCTACGAGCAGTACTTC

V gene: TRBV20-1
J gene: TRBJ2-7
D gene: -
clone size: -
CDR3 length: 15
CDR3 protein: CSVGGKTALIYEQYF
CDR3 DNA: TGCAGTGTCGGGGGTAAGACAGCTCTCATCTACGAGCAGTACTTC

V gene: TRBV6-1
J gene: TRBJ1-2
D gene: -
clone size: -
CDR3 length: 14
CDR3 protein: CAGARGINPYGYTF
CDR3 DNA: TGTGCCGGAGCAAGGGGCATCAACCCATATGGCTACACCTTC

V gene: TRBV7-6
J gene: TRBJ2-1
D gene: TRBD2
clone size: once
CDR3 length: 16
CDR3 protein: CASSLGAGASYNEQFF
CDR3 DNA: TGTGCCAGCAGCTTAGGAGCGGGAGCCTCCTACAATGAGCAGTTCTTC

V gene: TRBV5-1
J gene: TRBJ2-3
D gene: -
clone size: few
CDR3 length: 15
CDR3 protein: CASSRGGAKTDTQYF
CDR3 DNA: TGCGCCAGCAGCCGTGGCGGGGCTAAGACGGATACGCAGTATTTT

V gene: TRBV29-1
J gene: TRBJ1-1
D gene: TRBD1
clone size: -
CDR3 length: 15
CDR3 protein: CSVRGGQGQYIQAFF
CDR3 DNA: TGCAGCGTTCGAGGGGGCCAGGGACAGTACATTCAGGCTTTCTTT

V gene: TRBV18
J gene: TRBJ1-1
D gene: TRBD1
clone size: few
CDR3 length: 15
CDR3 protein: CASSPEGQGGTEAFF
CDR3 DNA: TGTGCCAGCTCACCGGAGGGACAGGGGGGAACTGAAGCTTTCTTT

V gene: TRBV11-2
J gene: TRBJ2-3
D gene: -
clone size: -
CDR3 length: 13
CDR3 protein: CASSLEILSTQYF
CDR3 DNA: TGTGCCAGCAGCTTAGAAATACTCAGTACGCAGTATTTT

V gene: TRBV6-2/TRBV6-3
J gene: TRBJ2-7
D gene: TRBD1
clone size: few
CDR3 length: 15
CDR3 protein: CASSPRGQGPYEQYF
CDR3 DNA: TGTGCCAGCAGTCCTAGGGGACAGGGTCCCTACGAGCAGTACTTC

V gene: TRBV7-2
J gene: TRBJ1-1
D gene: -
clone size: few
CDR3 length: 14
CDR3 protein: CASSRDMGGTEAFF
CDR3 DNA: TGTGCCAGCAGCCGGGACATGGGTGGCACTGAAGCTTTCTTT

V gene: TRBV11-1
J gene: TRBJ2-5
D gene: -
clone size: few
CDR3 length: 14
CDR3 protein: CASSSGTSTETQYF
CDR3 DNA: TGTGCCAGCAGCTCAGGGACCTCAACGGAGACCCAGTACTTC

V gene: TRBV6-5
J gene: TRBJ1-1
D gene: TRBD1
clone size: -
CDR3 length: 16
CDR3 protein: CASSYNRQGVHTEAFF
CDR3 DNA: TGTGCCAGCAGTTACAATAGACAGGGGGTTCACACTGAAGCTTTCTTT

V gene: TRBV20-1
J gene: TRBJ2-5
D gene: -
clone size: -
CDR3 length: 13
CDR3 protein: CSAPVGSRETQYF
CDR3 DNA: TGCAGTGCCCCGGTGGGGTCTCGGGAGACCCAGTACTTC